This T cell receptor beta chain is drawn from a study of beta chain features in type 1 diabetes listed by TCRdb under 2018. At the level of the whole study: Mean age, gender distribution, total cell number and subset yield were not different between patients and healthy donors. Regulatory and stem cell-like memory subsets were isolated from only 8 patients and about 8 healthy donors, whereas naive and central memory subsets came from all 30 or so donors. In the study, recently diagnosed type 1 diabetes patients and matched healthy donors were compared on the TCRB repertoires of their sorted circulating CD4+ T cell subsets. A total of over 95,000,000 sorted cells were examined across all samples, and RNA yield correlated strongly with the number of cells per subset.

The entire amount of isolated RNA was reverse transcribed using the High Capacity cDNA Reverse Transcription Kit, so the sequenced TCRB transcripts were expressed ones. Deep immunoSEQ sequencing was applied to naive, central memory and regulatory T cell samples, giving an average of roughly 3.5 million total reads per sample. After sorted cells were lysed in RLT buffer, RNA was extracted with DNase-treated RNeasy Micro or Mini kits, with the choice depending on cell number. Each cell subset was processed on its own to prevent cross-contamination, while patient and healthy donor samples were processed together. TCRB sequences were amplified from cDNA with the immunoSEQ multiplex PCR, producing 87-bp fragments spanning the CDR3 region. The amplicons were sequenced using the Illumina HiSeq platform. In the authors' own workflow: PCR bias was corrected computationally using synthetic template baselines, and reads within Hamming distance 2 were collapsed, with unmergeable singletons discarded. By aligning reads against IMGT, V, D and J genes, CDR3 length, and insertions or deletions at six rearrangement sites were assigned. Within each subset, clonotype counts were normalized to the number of sorted cells before true diversity and Gini coefficients were calculated with the tcR R package. The overlap coefficient, calculated on TCRB nucleotide sequences, was used to measure repertoire sharing. Out-of-frame TCRB sequences from naive cells were analyzed to stand in for the pre-selection repertoire. The source is immuneACCESS, and TCRdb retained only in-frame sequences with V and J called. Part of the clones is not carried over; for the studies checked, unresolved V genes explain less than half of this, and the remainder is unexplained. V and J calls plus clone size are reproduced from that table; the DNA served to infer D and trimming. This sample lists under 450,000 clones; more than 11% were detected once. The top ten clones comprise approximately 0.035% of the sample.

About this clone itself: The antigen it recognizes is unknown. The record has no base qualities; no much larger clone is one base away.

Study-wide findings and limitations: Shorter templates might have been favored by PCR, but patient and control samples were amplified and corrected together, so both groups would have been affected equally by any skew. Sequencing cDNA rather than genomic DNA could over-represent highly expressing activated cells, although activation and CD3 levels did not differ between groups. A moderate but significant shortening of TCRB CDR3 length was observed in type 1 diabetes patients in all four CD4+ subsets. At VDJ recombination sites, patients with type 1 diabetes made fewer insertions and deleted more nucleotides, a pattern implying thymic rearrangement abnormalities. The naive, central memory and regulatory TCRB repertoires appeared to resemble one another more closely among patients than among healthy donors. Only small numbers of individuals were included in the HLA sub-analyses, which left unresolved whether HLA type had any influence on TCRB rearrangement.

The germline V gene specifies MNHEY as CDR1 and SVGAGI as CDR2. The trim is 8 bases for V and 9 bases for J, with a gap of 22 bases between the germline ends. From cysteine to phenylalanine, the CDR3 is 14 amino acids long. CDR3 DNA is the only sequence kept; it has 42 bases, read in frame from the first base. A single peripheral blood draw of around 120 mL on average was collected from each donor into heparinised tubes. A BD FACSAria II and a panel including CD45RO, CCR7, CD25, CD127, CD95 and CD27 were used to sort naive, central memory, regulatory and stem cell-like memory CD4+ T cells. Every sorted population had a purity above 95%. Right away, PBMCs were isolated by Lymphoprep density gradient centrifugation and were stained directly, with no culture step. So that batch effects would be minimized, each experiment stained and sorted samples in pairs, pairing one healthy donor with one patient.

The sequenced sample was naive CD4+ T cells from blood. Sample cell subset or site, as interpreted from the label and publication: true naive CD4+ T cells. This receptor was taken from a man aged 25 to 40 in good health. The V and J segments used are TRBV6-5 and TRBJ2-5, and TRBD1 may be the D gene, going by 6 matching bases. The CDR3 protein is CASQLGANRASQYF. The nucleotide sequence is TGTGCCAGCCAATTGGGGGCGAATCGGGCGTCCCAGTACTTC.